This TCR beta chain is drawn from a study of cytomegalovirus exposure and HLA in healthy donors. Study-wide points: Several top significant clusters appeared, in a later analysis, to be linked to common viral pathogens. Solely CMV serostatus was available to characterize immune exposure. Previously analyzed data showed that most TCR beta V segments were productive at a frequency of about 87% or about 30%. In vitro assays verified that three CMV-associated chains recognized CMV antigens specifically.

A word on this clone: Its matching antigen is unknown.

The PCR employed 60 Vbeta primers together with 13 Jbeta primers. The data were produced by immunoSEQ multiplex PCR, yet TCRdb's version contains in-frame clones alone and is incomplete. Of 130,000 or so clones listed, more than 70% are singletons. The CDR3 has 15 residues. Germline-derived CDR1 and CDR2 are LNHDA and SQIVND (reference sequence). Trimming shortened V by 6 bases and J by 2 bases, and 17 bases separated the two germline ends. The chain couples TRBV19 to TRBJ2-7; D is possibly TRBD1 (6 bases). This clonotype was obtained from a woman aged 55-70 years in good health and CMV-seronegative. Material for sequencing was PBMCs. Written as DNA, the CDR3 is TGTGCCAGTAGGAGGACAGCTAACGATCCCTACGAGCAGTACTTC. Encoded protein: CASRRTANDPYEQYF.